These 18 T cell receptor beta chains originate from one sample sequenced in a study of T-cell reconstitution after alpha-beta-depleted transplantation in children. The TCRbeta library incorporated unique molecular identifiers. In TCRdb, the PCR reads were re-called with MiXCR into one record per CDR3 protein. The sample shows around 490,000 distinct CDR3 sequences, roughly 11% of them seen only once. The sequences come from PBMCs, mostly from graft donor cells, collected 180 days after TCRalphabeta/CD19-depleted stem cell transplant. The source is a female patient aged 2-15 years who had a stem cell transplant for aplastic anemia, so the T cells may come from the graft donor.

The chain is built from TRBV5-5 and TRBJ2-7; 9 nucleotides match TRBD2. The V gene end was trimmed by 1 base and the J gene end by 6 bases; junction bases not matched to a gene: 5. Germline loops: CDR1 SGHKS, CDR2 YYEKEE (reference sequence). The CDR3 is made up of 14 amino acids. Here the CDR3 reads CASSLPSGKSEQYF. CDR3 in DNA: TGTGCCAGCAGCTTGCCTAGCGGGAAAAGCGAGCAGTACTTC.

This clonotype showed up many times. The chain employs TRBV20-1 and TRBJ2-2; D ambiguous. The CDR3 totals 13 residues. Germline V gives CDR1 DFQATT, CDR2 SNEGSKA (reference sequence). Trimming took off 1 base at V and 8 bases at J, with 11 bases between the two ends. In nucleotides, the CDR3 is TGCAGTGCTAGAGCAGGATCCTCTGGGGAGCTGTTTTTT. The encoded protein is CSARAGSSGELFF.

This clonotype turned up a few times. V usage is TRBV7-2 and J usage is TRBJ1-2; D gene uncertain. The germline V gene has CDR1 SGHTA and CDR2 FQGNSA. V gave up 3 bases and J gave up 4 bases, with 12 bases separating them. The CDR3 loop spans 14 amino acids. CDR3 sequence: CASSLDLITYGYTF. The CDR3 DNA is TGTGCCAGCAGCTTGGACCTAATCACCTATGGCTACACCTTC.

This rearrangement joins TRBV20-1 to TRBJ2-5, with 9 bases matching TRBD1. The germline CDR1 and CDR2 sequences are DFQATT and SNEGSKA (reference sequence). V lost 2 bases, J lost 2 bases, and 3 bases stayed unmatched. The CDR3 loop spans 14 amino acids. CDR3 bases: TGCAGTGCTAGACCGGGACAGGGACAAGAGACCCAGTACTTC. It translates to CSARPGQGQETQYF.

The V gene is TRBV5-8, the J gene TRBJ2-1, with D perhaps TRBD2 (6 bases). CDR1 and CDR2 (germline): SGHTS, YDEGEE. V lost 3 bases to trimming and J lost 6 bases, with 16 bases between them. The CDR3 runs 15 residues. DNA for the CDR3: TGTGCCAGCAGCTCGCCACTAGCCCTATCCAATGAGCAGTTCTTC. Its protein product is CASSSPLALSNEQFF.

The CDR3 DNA reads TGTGCCAGCAGCCCAAAGACAGGGCGGATAAGCACAGATACGCAGTATTTT. Translation gives CASSPKTGRISTDTQYF. J is TRBJ2-3 and V is TRBV7-3; 7 bases map to TRBD1. Losses at the gene ends were 5 bases for V and 0 bases for J; bases not matched to a gene: 11. The CDR3 is 17 amino acids. The germline gives CDR1 SGHTA, CDR2 FQGTGA.

This clonotype was seen only a few times. The V call is TRBV29-1, the J call TRBJ2-5; 10 bases fit TRBD1. The CDR3 has 15 amino acids. The J segment lost 2 bases and the V segment lost 4 bases, leaving 7 bases of the junction unmatched. Germline lookup yields CDR1 SQVTM and CDR2 ANQGSEA. In DNA form, the CDR3 reads TGCAGCGTTGCTGGGGACAGGGGAACTCAAGAGACCCAGTACTTC. Its translation is CSVAGDRGTQETQYF.

This clonotype has just a few counts. The chain has TRBV18 and TRBJ1-1; D not certain. V lost 3 bases to trimming and J lost 6 bases, with 8 bases between them. The germline gives CDR1 KGHSH, CDR2 LQKENI. The CDR3 extends over 12 amino acids. The CDR3 DNA is TGTGCCAGCTCACCTAAGCCAGCTGAAGCTTTCTTT. Amino acid sequence: CASSPKPAEAFF.

The J gene is TRBJ1-1, the V gene TRBV5-6; perhaps TRBD1 as D (6 bases). With 3 bases removed from V and 6 bases from J, the gap between germline ends came to 12 bases. There are 13 residues in the CDR3. CDR1 and CDR2 from the germline V gene are SGHDT and YYEEEE. The DNA for the CDR3 is TGTGCCAGCAGCTGGGGGACAAGGGCTGAAGCTTTCTTT. Protein sequence: CASSWGTRAEAFF.

This clonotype was detected a few times. The rearrangement links TRBV28 to TRBJ2-3; no firm D call. This CDR3 contains 14 residues. V was shortened by 4 bases and J by 0 bases, with 8 bases between the two germline ends. Germline CDR1 is MDHEN and CDR2 is SYDVKM. The CDR3 region has the DNA TGTGCCAGCAGTTCATACTCAAGCACAGATACGCAGTATTTT. It yields the protein CASSSYSSTDTQYF.

This clonotype was detected only a few times. The gene calls are TRBV15 and TRBJ1-5, with D possibly TRBD1 on 6 matching bases. Germline values: CDR1 LNHNV, CDR2 YYDKDF (reference sequence). V was trimmed by 7 bases and J by 9 bases, leaving 19 bases between them. The length of the CDR3 is 14 residues. CDR3 DNA sequence: TGTGCCACCACCACAGGGAAGTTAGGGGGGCCCCAGCATTTT. It yields the protein CATTTGKLGGPQHF.

This clonotype turned up a few times. V and J are TRBV9 and TRBJ1-2; TRBD1 agrees at 8 bases. V was clipped by 3 bases and J by 4 bases; unmatched bases: 8. This CDR3 is built from 15 residues. Germline CDR1 and CDR2: SGDLS and YYNGEE. CDR3 nucleotide sequence: TGTGCCAGCAGCGCCACAGGGGGAATAAGCTATGGCTACACCTTC. Its protein product is CASSATGGISYGYTF. The variable domain in full, with the rest retrieved from reference TRBV9 and TRBJ1-2, is DSGVTQTPKHLITATGQRVTLRCSPRSGDLSVYWYQQSLDQGLQFLIQYYNGEERAKGNILERFSAQQFPDLHSELNLSSLELGDSALYFCASSATGGISYGYTFGSGTRLTVV.

This rearrangement joins TRBV4-3 to TRBJ2-5, with a weak D call TRBD1 (7 bases). V lost 0 bases to trimming and J lost 7 bases, with 15 bases between them. Germline V gene lookup returns CDR1 LGHNA and CDR2 YSLEER. This CDR3 contains 15 residues. The CDR3 DNA follows: TGCGCCAGCAGCCAAGATGCCCAGGGGGGAGGGACCCAGTACTTC. Encoded protein: CASSQDAQGGGTQYF.

Here the CDR3 reads CASSLGSHYEQYF. The CDR3 DNA reads TGTGCCAGCAGCTTGGGCAGCCACTACGAGCAGTACTTC. The genes are TRBV7-9 and TRBJ2-7; no reliable D call. This CDR3 is built from 13 residues. Trimming left V 3 bases short and J 3 bases short, with 9 bases between. The germline gives CDR1 SEHNR, CDR2 FQNEAQ (reference sequence). The whole variable domain, filled in from reference TRBV7-9 and TRBJ2-7, reads DTGVSQNPRHKITKRGQNVTFRCDPISEHNRLYWYRQTLGQGPEFLTYFQNEAQLEKSRLLSDRFSAERPKGSFSTLEIQRTEQGDSAMYLCASSLGSHYEQYFGPGTRLTVT.

In this sample, this clonotype turned up a few times. The chain links TRBV24-1 to TRBJ2-7, with TRBD1 matching 8 bases. This CDR3 is built from 14 residues. The V and J ends lost 3 bases and 2 bases, in that order; junction bases with no gene match: 2. Germline CDR1 is KGHDR and CDR2 is SFDVKD. CDR3 residues: CATSDGQGAYEQYF. CDR3 coding DNA: TGTGCCACCAGTGATGGACAGGGCGCCTACGAGCAGTACTTC.

This clonotype was detected only a few times. V is TRBV29-1 and J is TRBJ1-5; D is uncertain. This CDR3 comprises 14 residues. The germline V gene encodes CDR1 SQVTM and CDR2 ANQGSEA. V lost 6 bases, J lost 2 bases, and 14 bases lay in between. The CDR3 loop reads CSVAVQDGNQPQHF. The CDR3 nucleotides read TGCAGCGTCGCCGTCCAGGATGGCAATCAGCCCCAGCATTTT.

There are a few counts of this clonotype. The genes are TRBV5-1 and TRBJ2-3; 13 positions match TRBD2. The germline V gene encodes CDR1 SGHRS and CDR2 YFSETQ. This CDR3 spans 21 amino acids. The V segment lost 0 bases and the J segment 1 base; nucleotides outside the gene matches: 14. CDR3 residues: CASSLVLGLAGTKPRTDTQYF. CDR3 sequence (DNA): TGCGCCAGCAGCTTGGTTTTGGGACTAGCGGGAACTAAACCACGCACAGATACGCAGTATTTT.

This chain joins TRBV20-1 and TRBJ1-1; the D gene is possibly TRBD1 (6 bases). CDR1 is DFQATT, CDR2 SNEGSKA, per germline (reference sequence). This CDR3 has 13 residues. Trimming removed 6 bases at V and 4 bases at J, with 15 bases between. The CDR3 loop is CSAKQGWGTEAFF. CDR3 nucleotide sequence: TGCAGTGCCAAACAGGGTTGGGGCACTGAAGCTTTCTTT.